One and the same sample provided the 19 T cell receptor beta chains below, sequenced in a study of post-analysis software for immune sequencing data. Overall study results and limits: Roughly five TRBV segments appeared more often in patients than in controls, and TRBV5-6, TRBV5-1 and TRBV20-1 were among these.

Presence of unique molecular identifiers characterized the TCR beta cDNA libraries. TCRdb re-derived calls from the PCR reads in MiXCR, one entry per CDR3 protein. The top ten clones hold about 1.8% of a sample with 450,000 to 650,000 distinct CDR3 sequences, roughly two fifths of them seen once. The antigens these receptors bind are not known. Specimen: blood. These receptors were obtained from a girl aged 10 to 17 with multiple sclerosis.

The chain employs TRBV12-3 or TRBV12-4 and TRBJ2-7, with 13 bases aligning to TRBD2. This CDR3 comprises 16 residues. After removal of 3 bases from V and 2 bases from J, the junction contained 4 bases not matched to a gene. The CDR3 protein is CASSFGTSGITYEQYF. The CDR3, as DNA: TGTGCCAGCAGTTTTGGGACTAGCGGGATCACCTACGAGCAGTACTTC.

This clonotype was observed a handful of times. This chain links TRBV10-3 with TRBJ2-7; D is perhaps TRBD1 or TRBD2 (5 bases each). CDR1 is ENHRY and CDR2 is SYGVKD in the germline V gene. V was trimmed by 3 bases and J by 2 bases, leaving 11 bases between them. The CDR3 covers 14 residues. CDR3 sequence reads: CAISDRQGPYEQYF. The CDR3 region has the DNA TGTGCCATCAGTGATCGGCAGGGACCCTACGAGCAGTACTTC.

The sample holds a few counts of this clonotype. V is TRBV2 and J is TRBJ2-7; D is ambiguous. The germline V gene has CDR1 SNHLY and CDR2 FYNNEI. This CDR3 contains 15 residues. V gave up 2 bases and J gave up 0 bases, with 11 bases separating them. CDR3 bases: TGTGCCAGCAGTGAATCTTTTCTTCTCTCCTACGAGCAGTACTTC. Its protein is CASSESFLLSYEQYF.

This chain connects TRBV28 to TRBJ1-4, with 7 nucleotides matching TRBD1. The CDR3 spans 15 residues. Germline V CDR1 and CDR2: MDHEN, SYDVKM. V shed 7 bases, J shed 0 bases, and the junction held 5 bases outside the gene matches. Here the CDR3 DNA reads TGTGCCAGCAAAGGGGGCCGTTCAACTAATGAAAAACTGTTTTTT. This gives the protein CASKGGRSTNEKLFF.

CDR3 sequence (DNA): TGTGCCAGCAGTTGGGGACAGAGTGAAAAACTGTTTTTT. This sequence encodes CASSWGQSEKLFF. The rearrangement links TRBV6-5 to TRBJ1-4, with 7 bases aligning to TRBD1. The germline V gene encodes CDR1 MNHEY and CDR2 SVGAGI. The CDR3 length is 13 residues. With V trimmed by 4 bases and J by 7 bases, 3 bases remained unmatched.

This clonotype came up once. This chain joins TRBV4-1 and TRBJ2-1, with D tentatively TRBD1 (5 bases). Germline V CDR1 and CDR2: MGHRA, YSYEKL. The ends were cut back, 0 bases at V and 12 bases at J, with 12 bases in the middle. This CDR3 has 13 residues. As DNA, the CDR3 is TGCGCCAGCAGCCAAGATTGGTGGCAGGGGCAGTTCTTC. This translates into CASSQDWWQGQFF.

This clonotype occurred a few times. The rearrangement uses TRBV4-2 and TRBJ2-7; TRBD1 might be the D (6 bases). CDR3 length equals 15 residues. Germline V gene lookup returns CDR1 LGHNA and CDR2 YNFKEQ. Between the trimmed V and J ends, which lost 6 bases and 3 bases, there was a span of 18 bases. The CDR3 protein is CASRASTGQRYEQYF. The CDR3 coding sequence is TGTGCCAGCAGGGCATCGACAGGCCAGCGCTACGAGCAGTACTTC.

The genes are TRBV5-1 and TRBJ1-1; D is unclear. Germline V gene lookup returns CDR1 SGHRS and CDR2 YFSETQ. V was clipped by 7 bases and J by 2 bases, with 12 bases between them. CDR3 size: 13 residues. CDR3 protein: CASQETPNTEAFF. CDR3 coding DNA: TGCGCCAGCCAAGAGACGCCTAACACTGAAGCTTTCTTT.

This clonotype was seen only a few times. One end of the junction varies from germline; a read error may be responsible. The chain joins TRBV29-1 to TRBJ2-1; no definite D call. CDR1 and CDR2 (germline): SQVTM, ANQGSEA. The CDR3 length is 12 residues. The CDR3 DNA sequence: TGCGGCGTTGATATGGAGTACAATGAGCAGTTCTTC. As protein: CGVDMEYNEQFF.

The table lists this clonotype with a few counts. This chain joins TRBV7-9 and TRBJ2-3; 10 nucleotides line up with TRBD2. Looked up from germline, CDR1 is SEHNR and CDR2 is FQNEAQ (reference sequence). Trimming cost V 0 bases and J 0 bases; bases outside gene matches: 0. There are 16 residues in the CDR3. The CDR3 region is CASSLATSGSTDTQYF. The CDR3 DNA reads TGTGCCAGCAGCTTAGCGACTAGCGGGAGCACAGATACGCAGTATTTT. Supplemented by reference TRBV7-9 and TRBJ2-3, the full variable domain reads DTGVSQNPRHKITKRGQNVTFRCDPISEHNRLYWYRQTLGQGPEFLTYFQNEAQLEKSRLLSDRFSAERPKGSFSTLEIQRTEQGDSAMYLCASSLATSGSTDTQYFGPGTRLTVL.

The rearrangement joins TRBV5-6 to TRBJ2-3; D is undetermined. The CDR3 is made up of 16 amino acids. Germline-derived CDR1 and CDR2 are SGHDT and YYEEEE. V was trimmed by 4 bases and J by 0 bases, leaving 15 bases between them. The DNA of the CDR3 is TGTGCCAGCAGCGCCGGACGTTCCCGTAGCACAGATACGCAGTATTTT. Its translation is CASSAGRSRSTDTQYF.

This sequence joins TRBV15 and TRBJ2-7; D possibly matches TRBD1 or TRBD2 (5 bases each). Between the trimmed V and J ends, which lost 0 bases and 0 bases, there was a span of 12 bases. Germline CDR1 and CDR2: LNHNV and YYDKDF (reference sequence). The CDR3 is 16 residues long. CDR3 sequence: CATSRDFGTVSYEQYF. As DNA, the CDR3 is TGTGCCACCAGCAGAGACTTCGGGACGGTCTCCTACGAGCAGTACTTC.

This chain links TRBV6-5 with TRBJ2-7; 12 bases are a match to TRBD2. Germline assignment: CDR1 MNHEY and CDR2 SVGAGI. Trimming took 5 bases from V and 0 from J; bases not matched to a gene: 5. The CDR3 contains 16 residues. As DNA, the CDR3 is TGTGCCAGCAGTGCTCTAGCGGGGGGGAGCTCCTACGAGCAGTACTTC. Translated, it gives CASSALAGGSSYEQYF.

This clonotype was found a few times. The V call is TRBV29-1, the J call TRBJ2-1; 7 bases are a match to TRBD1. The germline gives CDR1 SQVTM, CDR2 ANQGSEA. CDR3 length: 11 amino acids. The V and J ends lost 6 bases and 10 bases, in that order; junction bases with no gene match: 6. CDR3 region: CSVTNRGEQFF. CDR3 bases: TGCAGCGTAACTAACAGGGGAGAGCAGTTCTTC.

This clonotype was recorded a few times. The chain carries TRBV6-6 and TRBJ2-3; D call uncertain. V shed 4 bases and J shed 4 bases, with 18 bases lying between them. This CDR3 has 16 residues. CDR1 is MNHNY, CDR2 SVGAGI, per germline (reference sequence). CDR3 bases: TGTGCCAGCAGTTCGGACCGTCGGTTAAGCCCAGATACGCAGTATTTT. As protein: CASSSDRRLSPDTQYF.

The chain carries TRBV4-1 and TRBJ2-7, with no clear D. CDR1 is MGHRA and CDR2 is YSYEKL in the germline V gene. The CDR3 sequence is 15 residues long. V lost 1 base to trimming and J lost 0 bases, with 10 bases between them. DNA of the CDR3: TGCGCCAGCAGCCAAGTGGCGGATCCCTCCTACGAGCAGTACTTC. Residues: CASSQVADPSYEQYF.

The chain joins TRBV7-6 to TRBJ2-7; no clear D. This CDR3 has 15 amino acids. V lost 5 bases and J lost 5, with 19 bases in between. Germline CDR1 and CDR2: SGHVS and FNYEAQ. Here the CDR3 DNA reads TGTGCCAGCAGCCCCTCGAACGGTCCGGTTAACGAGCAGTACTTC. Its protein product is CASSPSNGPVNEQYF. The full variable domain, in which reference TRBV7-6 and TRBJ2-7 provide the parts outside the CDR3, is GAGVSQSPRYKVTKRGQDVALRCDPISGHVSLYWYRQALGQGPEFLTYFNYEAQQDKSGLPNDRFSAERPEGSISTLTIQRTEQRDSAMYRCASSPSNGPVNEQYFGPGTRLTVT.

This clonotype was seen more than once but under ten times. This rearrangement joins TRBV29-1 to TRBJ2-3; D gene ambiguous. CDR1 is SQVTM and CDR2 is ANQGSEA in the germline V gene. The length of the CDR3 is 14 residues. In DNA form, the CDR3 reads TGCAGTCCCAGTCCTGGCCGTTTCACAGATACGCAGTATTTT. As protein: CSPSPGRFTDTQYF.

The chain recombines TRBV14 with TRBJ2-7; D ambiguous. This CDR3 has 13 residues. Looked up from germline, CDR1 is SGHDN and CDR2 is FVKESK. V was shortened by 0 bases and J by 7 bases, with 10 bases between the two germline ends. CDR3 in amino acids: CASSQENYNEQYF. CDR3 DNA sequence: TGTGCCAGCAGCCAAGAGAACTACAATGAGCAGTACTTC.